These T cell receptor beta chains were read from a single sample in a study of STAT5B mutations in CD4+ large granular lymphocyte leukemia. Only in-frame clones appear in the TCRdb table, and some are missing; sequencing was by immunoSEQ multiplex PCR. The sample records nearly 20,000 clones, approximately 88% being singletons. Sequencing input: CD4+ T cells from blood buffy coats. The receptors were gathered from a human donor in good health. The CDR3 runs from the conserved cysteine through the conserved F or W. D genes are given only for firm matches. Only some rows state a clone size, as once, few, many or a class for expanded clones.

TRBJ1-5	-	-	TRBV2	15	TGTGCCAGCAACTTACAGGGATATAGCAATCAGCCCCAGCATTTT	CASNLQGYSNQPQHF
TRBJ2-2	-	-	TRBV6-1	14	TGTGCCAGCACTCGTCTCGGAGATACCGGGGAGCTGTTTTTT	CASTRLGDTGELFF
TRBJ2-3	-	-	TRBV6-6	16	TGTGCCAGCAGTTACTCGACAGGTAGCCGCACAGATACGCAGTATTTT	CASSYSTGSRTDTQYF
TRBJ2-7	-	TRBD2	TRBV25-1	16	TGTGCCAGCAGTGAGGGGGGACTAGCGGGAGCTTACGAGCAGTACTTC	CASSEGGLAGAYEQYF
TRBJ2-7	-	-	TRBV18	13	TGTGCCAGCTCACCAGTAGGTGCTTACGAGCAGTACTTC	CASSPVGAYEQYF
TRBJ2-5	-	TRBD2	TRBV7-6	12	TGTGCCAGCACCGAGGGAGGGGAGACCCAGTACTTC	CASTEGGETQYF
TRBJ2-2	-	TRBD2	TRBV7-7	16	TGTGCCAGCAGCTTAAGGCTAGCGGGAGTTACGGGGGAGCTGTTTTTT	CASSLRLAGVTGELFF
TRBJ1-2	-	-	TRBV10-3	14	TGTGCCATCAGTGAGGGGGGGACGGGGTATGGCTACACCTTC	CAISEGGTGYGYTF
TRBJ2-7	-	-	TRBV18	12	TGTGCCAGCTCACCAGTCTCCTACGAGCAGTACTTC	CASSPVSYEQYF
TRBJ2-6	few	-	TRBV2	16	TGTGCCAGCAAGGGGGGGGGTACCCCTGGGGCCAACGTCCTGACTTTC	CASKGGGTPGANVLTF
TRBJ2-4	-	-	TRBV5-6	15	TGTGCCAGCAGCTTGAGGTCCTTAGCCAAAAACATTCAGTACTTC	CASSLRSLAKNIQYF
TRBJ2-7	-	TRBD2	TRBV30	14	TGTGCCTGGGGCCCTAGCGGGAGTGTCTACGAGCAGTACTTC	CAWGPSGSVYEQYF
TRBJ2-6	-	TRBD1	TRBV27	18	TGTGCCAGCACCCTCCGGGGACAGGGGCTCTCTGGGGCCAACGTCCTGACTTTC	CASTLRGQGLSGANVLTF
TRBJ2-1	-	TRBD2	TRBV9	16	TGTGCCAGCAGCGTAGAAGCGGGAGGCCTGTACAATGAGCAGTTCTTC	CASSVEAGGLYNEQFF
TRBJ1-1	-	TRBD1	TRBV9	16	TGTGCCAGCAGACCACAGGGGGCGCTGGGAAACACTGAAGCTTTCTTT	CASRPQGALGNTEAFF
TRBJ1-1	-	-	TRBV6-1	14	TGTGCCAGCAGTGCGGGGAAAGGGTGGACTGAAGCTTTCTTT	CASSAGKGWTEAFF
TRBJ2-6	-	-	TRBV19	13	TGTGCCAGTAGTGCGAAGGGGGCCAACGTCCTGACTTTC	CASSAKGANVLTF
TRBJ2-2	-	TRBD2	TRBV30	14	TGTGCCTGGAATCCTAGCGGGAGTTCCGGGGAGCTGTTTTTT	CAWNPSGSSGELFF
TRBJ2-5	-	TRBD2	TRBV18	18	TGTGCCAGCTCACCCAGACTAGCGGGAGATAGTTACCAAGAGACCCAGTACTTC	CASSPRLAGDSYQETQYF
TRBJ1-3	once	-	TRBV30	15	TGTGCCTGTGCTCTCCCCCAGATCTCTGGAAACACCATATATTTT	CACALPQISGNTIYF
TRBJ1-1	-	TRBD1	TRBV6-1	15	TGTGCCAGCAGTCCCCGGACAGGGCGCACCCCTGAAGCTTTCTTT	CASSPRTGRTPEAFF
TRBJ2-1	-	-	TRBV10-2	14	TGCGCCAGCCGGAGAACAGGCACCTACAATGAGCAGTTCTTC	CASRRTGTYNEQFF
TRBJ1-5	-	TRBD1	TRBV6-1	15	TGTGCCAGCAGTTTTGGACAGGGAAGGAATCAGCCCCAGCATTTT	CASSFGQGRNQPQHF
TRBJ1-6	-	-	TRBV15	16	TGTGCCACCAGCAGAGACCTAAACAAAGGGGGTTCACCCCTCCACTTT	CATSRDLNKGGSPLHF
TRBJ1-1	-	TRBD1	TRBV6-5	15	TGTGCCAGCAGTTACCAACGACAGGGAGGTACTGAAGCTTTCTTT	CASSYQRQGGTEAFF
TRBJ1-3	-	-	TRBV29-1	13	TGCAGCGCCATCCCAGTTTCTGGAAACACCATATATTTT	CSAIPVSGNTIYF
TRBJ1-2	once	TRBD1	TRBV6-4	13	TGTGCCAGCAGTCAAGACAGGGGCCGGGGCTACACCTTC	CASSQDRGRGYTF
TRBJ1-1	-	-	TRBV4-1	14	TGCGCCAGCAGCCCGGCTGACAGGTCGACTGAAGCTTTCTTT	CASSPADRSTEAFF
TRBJ2-3	-	TRBD2	TRBV2	16	TGTGCCAGCAGCAAGCTGACTAGCGGTCAAACAGATACGCAGTATTTT	CASSKLTSGQTDTQYF
TRBJ1-5	-	-	TRBV2	14	TGTGCCAGCAGCTACACAGGGATAACGCAGCCCCAGCATTTT	CASSYTGITQPQHF
TRBJ1-6	-	-	TRBV9	15	TGTGCCAGCAGCGTAGGCGGTCCAAATAATTCACCCCTCCACTTT	CASSVGGPNNSPLHF
TRBJ2-2	-	TRBD1	TRBV7-8	16	TGTGCCAGCGGCGGGACAGGAAACGCGAACACCGGGGAGCTGTTTTTT	CASGGTGNANTGELFF
TRBJ2-7	-	TRBD2	TRBV10-3	14	TGTGCCATCAGTGAGGGGACTAGGGTCTACGAGCAGTACTTC	CAISEGTRVYEQYF
TRBJ2-7	-	TRBD1	TRBV5-6	14	TGTGCCAGCAGCTTGGGGGGACAGGAGTACGAGCAGTACTTC	CASSLGGQEYEQYF
TRBJ1-5	few	-	TRBV11-1	12	TGTGCCAGCAGCTTAGGATTCGGGCCCCAGCATTTT	CASSLGFGPQHF
TRBJ2-2	-	TRBD2	TRBV30	15	TGTGCCTGGGCTCCGGGACTAGCGGGAGCCGGGGAGCTGTTTTTT	CAWAPGLAGAGELFF
TRBJ1-1	once	-	TRBV6-5	14	TGTGCCAGCAGCCCAGGAGATCGAACCACTGAAGCTTTCTTT	CASSPGDRTTEAFF
TRBJ1-2	-	-	TRBV6-1	14	TGTGCCAGCAGTGAAAGAACCAGGTCCTATGGCTACACCTTC	CASSERTRSYGYTF
TRBJ1-2	-	TRBD1	TRBV6-5	14	TGTGCCAGCAGCCAGGGGACAGCTAAATATGGCTACACCTTC	CASSQGTAKYGYTF
TRBJ1-3	-	TRBD1	TRBV6-1	15	TGTGCCAGCACCCCACAGGGGGGAAGAGGAAACACCATATATTTT	CASTPQGGRGNTIYF
TRBJ2-7	once	TRBD1	TRBV29-1	14	TGCAGCGTTGCGGCAGGGGGCCCCCTCTACGAGCAGTACTTC	CSVAAGGPLYEQYF
TRBJ2-5	-	-	TRBV18	14	TGTGCCAGCTCACCCCCGGGATCCGGGGAGACCCAGTACTTC	CASSPPGSGETQYF
TRBJ1-4	-	-	TRBV25-1	16	TGTGCCAGCAGTGATGGGGGGGCTGGGGGCGGTGAAAAACTGTTTTTT	CASSDGGAGGGEKLFF
TRBJ2-2	-	TRBD1	TRBV19	14	TGTGCCAGTAGTACCCAGGGGGTAGGCGGGGAGCTGTTTTTT	CASSTQGVGGELFF
TRBJ2-1	-	-	TRBV12-5	12	TGTGCTAGTGGTTTGTGGGGCAATGAGCAGTTCTTC	CASGLWGNEQFF
TRBJ2-3	-	TRBD2	TRBV6-1	14	TGTGCCAGCAGCACCCAACTAGCGGGAGAAGTGCAGTATTTT	CASSTQLAGEVQYF
TRBJ2-7	-	-	TRBV10-2	12	TGCGCCAGCAGTGCTGCAGGGAACGAGCAGTACTTC	CASSAAGNEQYF
TRBJ2-3	-	-	TRBV11-2	15	TGTGCCCTCACCGGGGGACATAAAGGCACAGATACGCAGTATTTT	CALTGGHKGTDTQYF
TRBJ1-1	-	-	TRBV6-5	11	TGTGCCAGCAACAACCCTAGTGAAGCTTTCTTT	CASNNPSEAFF
TRBJ2-1	-	TRBD2	TRBV6-5	15	TGTGCCAGCAGTTACTCAGGGACTACCTACAATGAGCAGTTCTTC	CASSYSGTTYNEQFF
TRBJ1-1	few	-	TRBV27	15	TGTGCCAGCAGTATTGACCCTATCCGGCGGACTGAAGCTTTCTTT	CASSIDPIRRTEAFF
TRBJ1-2	-	-	TRBV7-8	16	TGTGCCAGCAGCTACTCCCCGGGGACGACTAACTATGGCTACACCTTC	CASSYSPGTTNYGYTF
TRBJ1-5	-	-	TRBV21-1	14	TGTGCCAGCAGCAAAGGAGGGAGTCGACAGCCCCAGCATTTT	CASSKGGSRQPQHF
TRBJ1-2	-	-	TRBV15	13	TGTGCCACCAGCAATCGGGGTAACTATGGCTACACCTTC	CATSNRGNYGYTF
TRBJ1-4	-	-	TRBV6-5	15	TGTGCCAGCAGGTTTGCGGGGTCCACTAATGAAAAACTGTTTTTT	CASRFAGSTNEKLFF
TRBJ2-7	-	-	TRBV21-1	14	TGTGCCAGCAGTCCGGAGGAGGGTAGCAACGAGCAGTACTTC	CASSPEEGSNEQYF
TRBJ1-5	-	-	TRBV25-1	14	TGTGCCAGCAGACAGGGTGGAGGCAATCAGCCCCAGCATTTT	CASRQGGGNQPQHF
TRBJ2-1	-	TRBD2	TRBV6-5	11	TGTGCCAGCAGCTCTAGCGGGAGGGACTTCTTC	CASSSSGRDFF
TRBJ2-5	-	-	TRBV21-1	21	TGTGCCAGCAGCAGGACTAGCGGGAGGATTGACCTGATATGGTACCAAGAGACCCAGTACTTC	CASSRTSGRIDLIWYQETQYF
TRBJ1-2	-	-	TRBV4-2	22	TGTGCCAGCAGCCAAGTTATGGGTTGGGGTGGGTCACCGAGCCGCGATTACTATGGCTACACCTTC	CASSQVMGWGGSPSRDYYGYTF